A single sample gave rise to the 12 T cell receptor beta chains below, sequenced in a study of T cells in Graves' hyperthyroidism and ophthalmopathy. TCR beta CDR3 regions were amplified from RNA. With the HTBI primer set, the TCR CDR3 went through a first round of RT-PCR. A single record per CDR3 protein comes from TCRdb applying MiXCR to the multiplex PCR reads. The sample has approximately 600,000 distinct CDR3 sequences, 14% seen once. Sequencing used blood. These receptors all stem from a woman under 30 with Graves' ophthalmopathy.

This clonotype was seen ten or more times. This chain uses TRBV11-2 with TRBJ1-4, with D unresolved. The CDR3 length is 16 residues. The germline V gene encodes CDR1 SGHAT and CDR2 FQNNGV. V lost 5 bases, J lost 4 bases, and 17 bases lay in between. CDR3 sequence (DNA): TGTGCCAGCAGCCCAATCGGCGGCAGAGTTAATGAAAAACTGTTTTTT. Encoded protein: CASSPIGGRVNEKLFF.

This clonotype was found a few times. V gene TRBV6-5 combines with J gene TRBJ2-3; D gene unclear. Per germline, CDR1 MNHEY and CDR2 SVGAGI. The CDR3 has 16 residues. V was trimmed by 0 bases and J by 1 base, leaving 11 bases between them. The CDR3 spells CASSYSRLIGTDTQYF. For the CDR3, the DNA is TGTGCCAGCAGTTACTCGCGACTGATTGGCACAGATACGCAGTATTTT.

The chain employs TRBV6-2 or TRBV6-3 and TRBJ2-4, with 12 bases lining up with TRBD2. CDR3 length: 16 amino acids. J lost 0 bases, V lost 5 bases, and 2 bases had no gene match. Germline CDR1 reads MNHEY; CDR2 reads SVGEGT. Written as DNA, the CDR3 is TGTGCCAGCAGTCAGGGACTAGCGGGAGCCAAAAACATTCAGTACTTC. This gives the protein CASSQGLAGAKNIQYF.

There are many counts of this clonotype. The chain carries TRBV12-5 and TRBJ1-5; no clear D gene. The CDR3 covers 12 residues. CDR1 and CDR2 (germline): LGHNT, FRNRAP. The V gene lost 7 bases and the J gene lost 2 bases, with 6 bases spanning the gap. In DNA form, the CDR3 reads TGTGCTAGTGTGGCGGGCAATCAGCCCCAGCATTTT. Translating gives CASVAGNQPQHF.

This clonotype occurred many times. The CDR3 DNA sequence: TGTGCCAGCAGCTTGGAGGGACAGGGAGGTGGAAACACCATATATTTT. Its translation: CASSLEGQGGGNTIYF. The genes are TRBV5-5 and TRBJ1-3; TRBD1 matches at 9 bases. From germline, CDR1 is SGHKS and CDR2 YYEKEE (reference sequence). V was pared by 0 bases and J by 3 bases, with 4 bases of the junction left unmatched. This CDR3 is 16 amino acids long.

In its sample, this clonotype was seen many times. V usage is TRBV6-1 and J usage is TRBJ1-1, with TRBD1 matching over 11 bases. This CDR3 is built from 15 residues. Germline-derived CDR1 and CDR2 are MNHNS and SASEGT. J gave up 11 bases and V 5 bases, and 13 bases lay outside the gene matches. The CDR3 spells CASSSPGQGVPGAFF. Written as DNA, the CDR3 is TGTGCCAGCAGTTCGCCGGGACAGGGGGTCCCGGGGGCTTTCTTT.

This clonotype has a handful of counts. CDR3 nucleotides: TGTGCCAGCAGCTTCGGGCGGGGAGACGAGCAGTACTTC. Residues: CASSFGRGDEQYF. The rearrangement joins TRBV7-6 to TRBJ2-7; a possible D gene is TRBD2 (6 bases). Per germline, CDR1 SGHVS and CDR2 FNYEAQ. V dropped 3 bases and J dropped 5 bases, with 11 bases sitting between them. The length of the CDR3 is 13 residues.

This clonotype was counted many times. This sequence joins TRBV6-1 and TRBJ2-1; 12 bases fit TRBD2. This CDR3 spans 16 amino acids. With 6 bases clipped from V and 8 bases from J, the junction kept 11 bases outside the gene matches. CDR1 and CDR2 (germline): MNHNS, SASEGT. The CDR3 DNA reads as TGTGCCAGCAGCCCTTGGCTAGCGGGAGGGCCTGATGAGCAGTTCTTC. It yields the protein CASSPWLAGGPDEQFF.

This clonotype was seen a few times. The chain links TRBV6-2 or TRBV6-3 to TRBJ2-7; D is possibly TRBD1 (6 bases). V was pared by 1 base and J by 3 bases, with 10 bases between. CDR3 length equals 14 residues. CDR1 and CDR2 (germline): MNHEY, SVGEGT. CDR3 sequence (DNA): TGTGCCAGCAGTTACTACAGGGACGGCTACGAGCAGTACTTC. This gives the protein CASSYYRDGYEQYF.

This clonotype has only a few counts. A read error may explain this, as a much larger clone is one base away. The CDR3, as DNA: TGTGCCAGCAGCCCCCCGTTAGAGAAAGCCCACAAGCAGTACTTC. This gives the protein CASSPPLEKAHKQYF. The chain combines TRBV7-2 with TRBJ2-7, with D uncertain. From germline, CDR1 is SGHTA and CDR2 FQGNSA. Trimming took off 5 bases at V and 8 bases at J, with 22 bases between the two ends. CDR3 length: 15 residues. The full variable domain, with the rest looked up from reference TRBV7-2 and TRBJ2-7, is GAGVSQSPSNKVTEKGKDVELRCDPISGHTALYWYRQSLGQGLEFLIYFQGNSAPDKSGLPSDRFSAERTGGSVSTLTIQRTQQEDSAVYLCASSPPLEKAHKQYFGPGTRLTVT.

This clonotype came up a few times. At one boundary the junction diverges from the germline segment, which might be a read error. The rearrangement links TRBV6-1 to TRBJ2-7; unclear D gene. Germline V lookup: CDR1 MNHNS, CDR2 SASEGT. This CDR3 has 14 amino acids. CDR3 region: CASSPAISSYGQYF. The CDR3 DNA is TGTGCCAGTAGTCCGGCCATAAGCTCCTACGGGCAGTACTTC.

In this sample, this clonotype turned up many times. V gene TRBV27 combines with J gene TRBJ2-3; 16 nucleotides line up with TRBD2. With 6 bases clipped from V and 5 bases from J, the junction kept 11 bases outside the gene matches. In germline, CDR1 is MNHEY, CDR2 SMNVEV (reference sequence). The CDR3 covers 18 residues. The CDR3 spells CASRDLGTSGRAIDTQYF. The CDR3 nucleotides are TGTGCCAGCAGGGATTTGGGGACTAGCGGGAGGGCCATAGATACGCAGTATTTT.